This is a list of T cell receptor beta chains from one sample in a study of blood T cell repertoires in COVID-19. The data were produced by immunoSEQ multiplex PCR, yet TCRdb's version contains in-frame clones alone and is incomplete. This table has about 94,000 clones, 74% appearing once. The material sequenced was peripheral blood. These receptors all stem from a man in his 70s with COVID-19, enrolled during active disease. Each CDR3 is given with its conserved first and last residue. A D gene is named only where the DNA matches it firmly. Clone size, where shown, is once, few, many, or a class for clones that have expanded.

d_gene | j_gene | v_gene | abundance | CDR3aa | CDR3nt
. | TRBJ2-5 | TRBV24-1 | many | CATSVTGGVQETQYF | TGTGCCACCAGTGTCACCGGCGGGGTACAAGAGACCCAGTACTTC
. | TRBJ2-7 | TRBV20-1 | . | CSASFRLTTRSEQYF | TGCAGTGCTAGTTTCCGACTAACCACTAGGAGCGAGCAGTACTTC
. | TRBJ1-3 | TRBV28 | once | CASSPARGLPGNTIYF | TGTGCCAGCAGTCCGGCTAGGGGTCTACCTGGAAACACCATATATTTT
. | TRBJ2-1 | TRBV4-3 | . | CASSQEENSYNEQFF | TGCGCCAGCAGCCAGGAGGAGAACTCCTACAATGAGCAGTTCTTC
TRBD1 | TRBJ1-6 | TRBV6-6 | . | CASSPIQGANSPLHF | TGTGCCAGCAGCCCAATACAGGGGGCGAATTCACCCCTCCACTTT
. | TRBJ2-6 | TRBV9 | . | CASSPHLSGANVLTF | TGTGCCAGCAGCCCACATCTCTCTGGGGCCAACGTCCTGACTTTC
. | TRBJ1-1 | TRBV7-9 | . | CASSLQGNTEAFF | TGTGCCAGCAGCTTACAGGGGAACACTGAAGCTTTCTTT
TRBD1 | TRBJ1-6 | TRBV27 | few | CASSFTRGRSSPLHF | TGTGCCAGCAGTTTTACCAGGGGGCGAAGCTCACCCCTCCACTTT
. | TRBJ2-3 | TRBV19 | . | CASSDYLKRTSTDTQYF | TGTGCCAGTAGTGACTATTTGAAAAGAACTAGCACAGATACGCAGTATTTT
TRBD1 | TRBJ2-4 | TRBV10-3 | . | CAISEPGQGDIQYF | TGTGCCATCAGTGAGCCCGGACAGGGAGACATTCAGTACTTC
. | TRBJ2-7 | TRBV28 | . | CASSEGGYEQYF | TGTGCCAGCAGCGAGGGGGGGTACGAGCAGTACTTC
TRBD1 | TRBJ1-6 | TRBV3-1/TRBV3-2 | . | CASSLRQGVPLHF | TGTGCCAGCAGCCTTCGACAGGGGGTCCCCCTCCACTTT
. | TRBJ1-1 | TRBV7-2 | . | CASSGTRDTEAFF | TGTGCCAGCAGCGGGACACGGGACACCGAAGCTTTCTTT
. | TRBJ1-4 | TRBV15 | . | CATSRAEGKLFF | TGTGCCACCAGCAGAGCGGAGGGCAAACTGTTTTTT
TRBD2 | TRBJ2-7 | TRBV6-5 | . | CASSTGGVYEQYF | TGTGCCAGCAGTACGGGGGGGGTCTACGAGCAGTACTTC
TRBD2 | TRBJ2-1 | TRBV27 | . | CASSLRLAGPSTYNEQFF | TGTGCCAGCAGTTTAAGGCTAGCGGGACCCAGTACCTACAATGAGCAGTTCTTC
. | TRBJ1-6 | TRBV28 | . | CASSLVAGGNWRGSYNSPLHF | TGTGCCAGCAGTTTAGTGGCGGGGGGGAACTGGAGAGGGTCCTATAATTCACCCCTCCACTTT
. | TRBJ2-5 | TRBV20-1 | once | CSASQRKDQETQYF | TGCAGTGCTAGTCAGCGGAAAGACCAAGAGACCCAGTACTTC
TRBD1 | TRBJ2-3 | TRBV7-2 | once | CASSLASATGTADTQYF | TGTGCCAGCAGCTTAGCGTCGGCGACAGGGACCGCAGATACGCAGTATTTT
TRBD2 | TRBJ2-1 | TRBV29-1 | . | CSVEMREEFF | TGCAGCGTTGAAATGCGGGAGGAGTTCTTC
. | TRBJ1-4 | TRBV29-1 | . | CSVVGTTSYATNEKLFF | TGCAGCGTTGTGGGGACAACCAGTTATGCAACTAATGAAAAACTGTTTTTT
. | TRBJ2-7 | TRBV11-1 | . | CASSRPTANEQYF | TGTGCCAGCAGCAGGCCCACAGCTAACGAGCAGTACTTC
. | TRBJ2-5 | TRBV6-5 | . | CASRKLRSLQETQYF | TGTGCCAGCAGAAAGTTAAGGAGCCTCCAAGAGACCCAGTACTTC
. | TRBJ2-1 | TRBV25-1 | . | CASSGHAGVSYNEQFF | TGTGCCAGCAGTGGCCACGCAGGGGTAAGCTACAATGAGCAGTTCTTC
. | TRBJ1-5 | TRBV2 | . | CASSRDTLSNQPQHF | TGTGCCAGCAGTCGGGACACCCTTAGCAATCAGCCCCAGCATTTT
. | TRBJ1-3 | TRBV3-1/TRBV3-2 | . | CASSQGWQGGNTIYF | TGTGCCAGCAGCCAAGGGTGGCAGGGGGGAAACACCATATATTTT
. | TRBJ2-5 | TRBV27 | once | CASSSRDTGGETQYF | TGTGCCAGCAGTTCCCGGGACACGGGCGGGGAGACCCAGTACTTC
TRBD2 | TRBJ2-3 | TRBV5-1 | . | CASSLAFLAGAGTDTQYF | TGCGCCAGCAGCTTGGCCTTTCTAGCGGGAGCCGGCACAGATACGCAGTATTTT
TRBD2 | TRBJ2-1 | TRBV6-5 | . | CASRGLADSYNEQFF | TGTGCCAGCAGGGGACTAGCGGACTCCTACAATGAGCAGTTCTTC
TRBD1 | TRBJ1-2 | TRBV7-2 | . | CASSPRTGAFYGYTF | TGTGCCAGCAGCCCCAGGACAGGTGCCTTCTATGGCTACACCTTC
TRBD1 | TRBJ2-2 | TRBV27 | . | CASSRRDRGGPGELFF | TGTGCCAGCTCCCGCCGGGACAGGGGGGGACCCGGGGAGCTGTTTTTT
TRBD2 | TRBJ2-1 | TRBV7-6 | . | CASSLAWVAGSSYNEQFF | TGTGCCAGCAGCTTAGCGTGGGTAGCGGGCAGCTCCTACAATGAGCAGTTCTTC
TRBD2 | TRBJ2-7 | TRBV5-1 | . | CASSLLGSGSSDYYEQYF | TGCGCCAGCAGCTTGTTGGGTAGCGGGAGTTCAGATTACTACGAGCAGTACTTC
TRBD2 | TRBJ2-2 | TRBV9 | . | CASSARGGGSTGELFF | TGTGCCAGCAGCGCCAGGGGCGGGGGGTCGACCGGGGAGCTGTTTTTT
TRBD2 | TRBJ2-1 | TRBV12-5 | . | CASGLVPGEGYSYNEQFF | TGTGCTAGTGGTTTGGTACCCGGGGAGGGATACTCCTACAATGAGCAGTTCTTC
TRBD1 | TRBJ2-1 | TRBV7-2 | . | CASSYGTGASYNEQFF | TGTGCCAGCAGCTATGGGACAGGCGCTTCCTACAATGAGCAGTTCTTC